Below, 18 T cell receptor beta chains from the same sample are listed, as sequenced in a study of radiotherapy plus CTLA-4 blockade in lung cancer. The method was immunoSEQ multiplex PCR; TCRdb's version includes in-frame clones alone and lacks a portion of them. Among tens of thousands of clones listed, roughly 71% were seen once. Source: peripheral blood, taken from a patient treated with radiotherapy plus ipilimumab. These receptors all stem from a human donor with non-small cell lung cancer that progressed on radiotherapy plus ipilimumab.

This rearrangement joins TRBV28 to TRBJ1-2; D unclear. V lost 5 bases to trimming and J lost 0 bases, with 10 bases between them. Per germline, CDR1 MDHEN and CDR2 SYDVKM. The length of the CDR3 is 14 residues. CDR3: CASSRLGSNYGYTF. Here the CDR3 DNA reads TGTGCCAGCAGTCGACTGGGGTCTAACTATGGCTACACCTTC.

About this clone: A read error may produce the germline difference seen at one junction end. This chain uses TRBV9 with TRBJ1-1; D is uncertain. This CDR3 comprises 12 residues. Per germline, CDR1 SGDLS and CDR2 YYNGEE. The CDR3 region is CASSDQNTKAFF. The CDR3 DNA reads TGTGCCAGCAGCGACCAAAACACTAAAGCTTTCTTT.

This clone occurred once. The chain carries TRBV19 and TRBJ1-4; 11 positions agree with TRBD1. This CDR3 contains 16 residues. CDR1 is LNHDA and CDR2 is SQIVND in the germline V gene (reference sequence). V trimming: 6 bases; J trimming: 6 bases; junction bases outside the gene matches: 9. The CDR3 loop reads CASRRGTGGFDEKLFF. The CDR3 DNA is TGTGCCAGTAGACGAGGGACAGGGGGATTCGATGAAAAACTGTTTTTT.

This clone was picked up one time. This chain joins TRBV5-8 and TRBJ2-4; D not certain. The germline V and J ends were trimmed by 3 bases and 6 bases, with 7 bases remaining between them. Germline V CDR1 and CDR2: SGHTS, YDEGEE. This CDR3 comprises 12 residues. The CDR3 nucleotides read TGTGCCAGCAGCTCGGTGGGAAACATTCAGTACTTC. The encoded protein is CASSSVGNIQYF.

CDR3 bases: TGTGCCAGCAGCTTAGAGGCGGGACAGGGTCGATCACCCCTCCACTTT. It is translated as CASSLEAGQGRSPLHF. The chain is built from TRBV11-2 and TRBJ1-6, with 9 bases matching TRBD1. The ends lost 0 bases at V and 10 bases at J; junction bases unmatched: 7. CDR1 and CDR2 (germline): SGHAT, FQNNGV. CDR3 size: 16 residues.

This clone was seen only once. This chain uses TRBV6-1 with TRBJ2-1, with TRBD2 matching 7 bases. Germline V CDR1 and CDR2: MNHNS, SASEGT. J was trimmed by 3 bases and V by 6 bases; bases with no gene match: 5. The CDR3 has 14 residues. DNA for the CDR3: TGTGCCAGCAGAGACTGGACTAGCTACAATGAGCAGTTCTTC. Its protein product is CASRDWTSYNEQFF.

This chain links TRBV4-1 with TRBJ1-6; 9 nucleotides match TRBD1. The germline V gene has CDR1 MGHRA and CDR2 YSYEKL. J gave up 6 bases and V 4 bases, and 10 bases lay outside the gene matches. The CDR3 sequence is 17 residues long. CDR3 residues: CASSRPGTGFRNSPLHF. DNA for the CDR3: TGCGCCAGCAGCCGCCCCGGGACAGGGTTTCGTAATTCACCCCTCCACTTT.

The CDR3 here is CASSASAVGGSPQHF. The CDR3 DNA follows: TGTGCCAGCAGCGCCAGTGCAGTTGGGGGTTCGCCCCAGCATTTT. The rearrangement joins TRBV6-5 to TRBJ1-5, with D perhaps matching TRBD1 (5 bases). Germline lookup yields CDR1 MNHEY and CDR2 SVGAGI. The CDR3 has 15 residues. Trimming took off 6 bases at V and 9 bases at J, with 21 bases between the two ends.

CDR3 region: CASSLGGQVVDYEQYF. In DNA form, the CDR3 reads TGCGCCAGCAGCTTGGGGGGCCAGGTGGTAGACTACGAGCAGTACTTC. The chain is built from TRBV5-1 and TRBJ2-7; weak D call: TRBD1 (5 bases). The germline CDR1 and CDR2 sequences are SGHRS and YFSETQ. CDR3 length equals 16 residues. V gave up 0 bases and J gave up 3 bases, with 16 bases separating them.

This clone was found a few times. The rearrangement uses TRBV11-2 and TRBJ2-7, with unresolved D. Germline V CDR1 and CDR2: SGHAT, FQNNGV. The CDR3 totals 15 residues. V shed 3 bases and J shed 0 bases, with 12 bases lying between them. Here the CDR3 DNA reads TGTGCCAGCAGCTTCTTCTCCGGGTCCTCCTACGAGCAGTACTTC. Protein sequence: CASSFFSGSSYEQYF.

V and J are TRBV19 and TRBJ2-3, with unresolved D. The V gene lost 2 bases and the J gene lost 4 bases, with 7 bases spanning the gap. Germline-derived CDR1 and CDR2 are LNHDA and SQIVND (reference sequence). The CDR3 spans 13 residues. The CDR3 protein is CASSISAADTQYF. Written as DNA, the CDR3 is TGTGCCAGTAGTATAAGTGCGGCAGATACGCAGTATTTT. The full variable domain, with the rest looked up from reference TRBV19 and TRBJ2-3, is DGGITQSPKYLFRKEGQNVTLSCEQNLNHDAMYWYRQDPGQGLRLIYYSQIVNDFQKGDIAEGYSVSREKKESFPLTVTSAQKNPTAFYLCASSISAADTQYFGPGTRLTVL.

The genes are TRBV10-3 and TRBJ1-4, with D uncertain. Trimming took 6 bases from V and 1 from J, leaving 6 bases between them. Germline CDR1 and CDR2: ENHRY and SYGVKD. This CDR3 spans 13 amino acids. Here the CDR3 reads CAISPGTNEKLFF. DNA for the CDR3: TGTGCCATCAGCCCGGGAACTAATGAAAAACTGTTTTTT.

The CDR3 DNA sequence: TGTGCCAGCAGGGGACTAGCGGGGGGAGATACGCAGTATTTT. It codes for CASRGLAGGDTQYF. The V and J genes are TRBV28 and TRBJ2-3, with 15 bases that match TRBD2. Germline CDR1 MDHEN, CDR2 SYDVKM. The CDR3 is 14 amino acids. With 6 bases clipped from V and 5 bases from J, the junction kept 0 bases outside the gene matches.

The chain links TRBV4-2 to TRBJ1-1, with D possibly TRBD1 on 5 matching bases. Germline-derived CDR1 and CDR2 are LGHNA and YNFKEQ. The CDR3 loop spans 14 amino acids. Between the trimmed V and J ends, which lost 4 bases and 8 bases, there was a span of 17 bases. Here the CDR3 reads CASSLSPDRGEAFF. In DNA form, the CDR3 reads TGTGCCAGCAGCCTTTCGCCGGACCGGGGCGAAGCTTTCTTT.

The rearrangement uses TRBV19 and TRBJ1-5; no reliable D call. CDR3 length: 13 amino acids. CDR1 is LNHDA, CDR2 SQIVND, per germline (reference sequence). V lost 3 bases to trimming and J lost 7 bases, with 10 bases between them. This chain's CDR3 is CASSIATRQPQHF. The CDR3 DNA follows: TGTGCCAGTAGTATCGCCACGAGACAGCCCCAGCATTTT.

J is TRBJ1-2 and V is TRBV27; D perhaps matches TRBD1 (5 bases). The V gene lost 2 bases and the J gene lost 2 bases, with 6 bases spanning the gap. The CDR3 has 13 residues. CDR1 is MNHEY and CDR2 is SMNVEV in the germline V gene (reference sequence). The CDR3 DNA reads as TGTGCCAGCAGTTTACAGGGCAACTATGGCTACACCTTC. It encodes CASSLQGNYGYTF.

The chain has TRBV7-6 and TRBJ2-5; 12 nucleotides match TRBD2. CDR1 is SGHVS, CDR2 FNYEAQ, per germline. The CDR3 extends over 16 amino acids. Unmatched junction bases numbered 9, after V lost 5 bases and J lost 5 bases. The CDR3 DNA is TGTGCCAGCAGCCCCTGGACTAGCGGGGCCCAGGAGACCCAGTACTTC. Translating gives CASSPWTSGAQETQYF.

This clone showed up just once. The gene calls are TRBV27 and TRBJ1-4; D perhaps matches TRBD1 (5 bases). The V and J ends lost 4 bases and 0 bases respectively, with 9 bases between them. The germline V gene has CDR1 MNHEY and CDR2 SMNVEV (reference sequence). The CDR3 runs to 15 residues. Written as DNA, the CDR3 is TGTGCCAGCAGTTCCGAAGGGGCAACTAATGAAAAACTGTTTTTT. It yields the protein CASSSEGATNEKLFF.